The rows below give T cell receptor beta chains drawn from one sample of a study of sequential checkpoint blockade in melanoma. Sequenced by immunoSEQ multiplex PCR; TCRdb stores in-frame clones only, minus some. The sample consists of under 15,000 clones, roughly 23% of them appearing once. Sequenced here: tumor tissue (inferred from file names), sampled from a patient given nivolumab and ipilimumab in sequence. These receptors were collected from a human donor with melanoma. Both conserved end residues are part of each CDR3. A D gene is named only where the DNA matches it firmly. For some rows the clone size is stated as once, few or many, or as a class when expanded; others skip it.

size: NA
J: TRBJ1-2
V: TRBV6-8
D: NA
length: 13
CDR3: CASSPRTAGGYTF
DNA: TGTGCCAGCAGCCCCCGGACAGCAGGAGGCTACACCTTC

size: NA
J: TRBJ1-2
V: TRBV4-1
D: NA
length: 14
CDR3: CASSQGPLDYGYTF
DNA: TGCGCCAGCAGCCAAGGGCCTTTGGACTATGGCTACACCTTC

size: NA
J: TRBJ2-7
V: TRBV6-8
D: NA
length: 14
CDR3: CASSYFKGPYEQYF
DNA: TGTGCCAGCAGTTATTTTAAGGGTCCATACGAGCAGTACTTC

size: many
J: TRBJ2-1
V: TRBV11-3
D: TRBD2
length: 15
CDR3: CASSSGTSENNEQFF
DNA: TGTGCCAGCAGCTCCGGGACTAGCGAGAACAATGAGCAGTTCTTC

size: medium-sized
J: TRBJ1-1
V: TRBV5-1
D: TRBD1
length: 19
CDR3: CASSLGPQERTGRLPEAFF
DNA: TGCGCCAGCAGCTTGGGACCGCAGGAAAGGACAGGACGCCTCCCTGAAGCTTTCTTT

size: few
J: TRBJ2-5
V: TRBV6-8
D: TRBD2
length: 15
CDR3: CASSYLAGGKETQYF
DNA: TGTGCCAGCAGTTACTTGGCGGGGGGGAAAGAGACCCAGTACTTC

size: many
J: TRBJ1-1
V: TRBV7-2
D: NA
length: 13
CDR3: CASSFGGGTEAFF
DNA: TGTGCCAGCAGCTTCGGGGGTGGCACTGAAGCTTTCTTT

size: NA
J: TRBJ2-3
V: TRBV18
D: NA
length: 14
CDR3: CASQMGLSTDTQYF
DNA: TGTGCCAGCCAGATGGGCCTTAGCACAGATACGCAGTATTTT

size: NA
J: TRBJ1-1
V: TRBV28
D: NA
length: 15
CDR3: CASSPGFLTLPEAFF
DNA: TGTGCCAGCAGCCCAGGGTTCCTCACGCTCCCTGAAGCTTTCTTT

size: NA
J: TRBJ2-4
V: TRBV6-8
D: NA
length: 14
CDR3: CASSDPIAKNIQYF
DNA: TGTGCCAGCAGTGATCCGATAGCCAAAAACATTCAGTACTTC

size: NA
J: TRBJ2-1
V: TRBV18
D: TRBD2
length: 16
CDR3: CASSPPLAASYNEQFF
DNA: TGTGCCAGCTCGCCACCCCTAGCGGCATCCTACAATGAGCAGTTCTTC

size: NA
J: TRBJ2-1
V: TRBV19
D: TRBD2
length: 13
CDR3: CASSRGGGYEQFF
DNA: TGTGCCAGTAGTAGGGGCGGGGGGTATGAGCAGTTCTTC

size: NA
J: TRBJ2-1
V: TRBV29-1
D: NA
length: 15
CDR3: CSVDTGKSSYNEQFF
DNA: TGCAGCGTTGACACCGGGAAGAGCTCCTACAATGAGCAGTTCTTC

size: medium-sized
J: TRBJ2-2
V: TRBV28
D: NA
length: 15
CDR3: CASSFGGVGTGELFF
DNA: TGTGCCAGCAGTTTCGGCGGGGTTGGAACCGGGGAGCTGTTTTTT

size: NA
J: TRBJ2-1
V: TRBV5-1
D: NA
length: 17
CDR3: CASSLAGTSRVGTEQFF
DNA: TGCGCCAGCAGCTTGGCCGGGACATCCCGCGTAGGGACTGAGCAGTTCTTC

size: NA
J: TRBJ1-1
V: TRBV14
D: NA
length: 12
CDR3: CASSQGGLGKFF
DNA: TGTGCCAGCAGCCAAGGCGGTTTGGGGAAGTTCTTT

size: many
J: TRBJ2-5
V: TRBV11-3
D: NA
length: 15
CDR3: CASSLRREGEETQYF
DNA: TGTGCCAGCAGCCTCCGGAGGGAAGGGGAAGAGACCCAGTACTTC

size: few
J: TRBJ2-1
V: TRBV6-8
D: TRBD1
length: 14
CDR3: CASSPGQGGNEQFF
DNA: TGTGCCAGCAGTCCCGGACAGGGCGGTAATGAGCAGTTCTTC

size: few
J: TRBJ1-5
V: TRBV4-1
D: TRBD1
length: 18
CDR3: CASSQVGGTGEGNQPQHF
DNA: TGCGCCAGCAGCCAAGTCGGCGGGACAGGGGAAGGCAATCAGCCCCAGCATTTT

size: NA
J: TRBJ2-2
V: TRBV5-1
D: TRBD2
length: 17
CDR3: CASSLKGLAGNTGELFF
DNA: TGCGCCAGCAGCTTGAAGGGCCTAGCGGGGAACACCGGGGAGCTGTTTTTT

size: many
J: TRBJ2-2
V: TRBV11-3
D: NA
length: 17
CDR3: CASSSNPGATYTGELFF
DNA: TGTGCCAGCAGCTCAAATCCAGGGGCTACATACACCGGGGAGCTGTTTTTT

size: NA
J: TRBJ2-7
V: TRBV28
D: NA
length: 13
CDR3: CASTYLSSGEQYF
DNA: TGTGCCAGCACTTATCTCTCTTCAGGCGAGCAGTACTTC

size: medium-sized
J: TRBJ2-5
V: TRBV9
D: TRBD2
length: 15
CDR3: CASSESGGAGETQYF
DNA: TGTGCCAGCAGCGAAAGCGGGGGGGCCGGGGAGACCCAGTACTTC

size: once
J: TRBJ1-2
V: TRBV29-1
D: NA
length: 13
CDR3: CSVEEGANYGYTF
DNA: TGCAGCGTTGAAGAGGGGGCTAACTATGGCTACACCTTC

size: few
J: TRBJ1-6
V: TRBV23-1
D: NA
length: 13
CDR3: CASSLELNSPLHF
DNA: TGCGCCAGCAGCTTGGAATTGAATTCACCCCTCCACTTT

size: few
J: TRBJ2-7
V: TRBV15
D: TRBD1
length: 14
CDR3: CATSTGQVVDEQYF
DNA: TGTGCCACCAGCACCGGACAGGTTGTCGACGAGCAGTACTTC

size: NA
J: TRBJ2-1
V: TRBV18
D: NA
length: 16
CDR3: CASSPAGGSLDNEQFF
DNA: TGTGCCAGCTCACCCGCCGGAGGAAGCCTTGACAATGAGCAGTTCTTC

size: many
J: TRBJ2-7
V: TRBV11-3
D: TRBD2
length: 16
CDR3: CASSSGLAGGGNEQYF
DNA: TGTGCCAGCAGCTCCGGACTAGCGGGAGGGGGAAACGAGCAGTACTTC

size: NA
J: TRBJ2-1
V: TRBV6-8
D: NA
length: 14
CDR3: CASRSTSSYNEQFF
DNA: TGTGCCAGCAGGTCTACGAGCTCCTACAATGAGCAGTTCTTC

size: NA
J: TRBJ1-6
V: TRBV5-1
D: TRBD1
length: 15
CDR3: CASSWTGGSGSPLHF
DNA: TGCGCCAGCAGCTGGACAGGGGGGTCGGGTTCACCCCTCCACTTT

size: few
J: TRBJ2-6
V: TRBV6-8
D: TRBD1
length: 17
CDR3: CASSLRDRTSGANVLTF
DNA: TGTGCCAGCAGCCTCCGGGACAGAACCTCTGGGGCCAACGTCCTGACTTTC

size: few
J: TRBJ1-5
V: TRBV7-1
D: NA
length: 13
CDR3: CASSLDWSQPQHF
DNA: TGTGCCAGCAGCTTAGATTGGTCTCAGCCCCAGCATTTT

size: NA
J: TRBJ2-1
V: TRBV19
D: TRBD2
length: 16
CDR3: CATKTSGTESYNEQFF
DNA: TGTGCCACCAAGACTAGCGGGACTGAGTCCTACAATGAGCAGTTCTTC